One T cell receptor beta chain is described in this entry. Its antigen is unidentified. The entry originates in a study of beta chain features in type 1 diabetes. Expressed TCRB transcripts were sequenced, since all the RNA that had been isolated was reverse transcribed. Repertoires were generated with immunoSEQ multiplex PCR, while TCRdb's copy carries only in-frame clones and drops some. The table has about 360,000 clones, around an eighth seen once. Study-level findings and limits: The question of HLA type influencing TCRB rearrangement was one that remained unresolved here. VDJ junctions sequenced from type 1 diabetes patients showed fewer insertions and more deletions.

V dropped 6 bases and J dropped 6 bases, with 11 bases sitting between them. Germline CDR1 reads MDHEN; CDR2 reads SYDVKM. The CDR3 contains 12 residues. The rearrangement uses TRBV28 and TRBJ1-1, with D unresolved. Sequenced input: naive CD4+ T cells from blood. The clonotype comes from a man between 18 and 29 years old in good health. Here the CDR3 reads CASRPTDPEAFF. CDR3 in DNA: TGTGCCAGCAGACCAACAGACCCTGAAGCTTTCTTT.